This paragraph reports one T cell receptor (beta chain). Its antigen is as yet unknown. This specimen belongs to a study of blood T cells in healthy people across ages. Notes on the study in general: Among long-lived donors, naive CD4+ cells were more numerous and diversity higher than in aged donors.

Using a J-beta primer mix together with a sample-barcoded 5' primer, a second PCR was run for roughly 6 to 11 cycles. TCRdb fed the 5' RACE reads into MiXCR, producing one record per CDR3 protein. The sample holds about 640,000 distinct CDR3 sequences, approximately 59% seen once. From germline, CDR1 is MNHEY and CDR2 SVGAGI. V was cut by 6 bases and J by 3 bases, with 14 bases left in between. There are 14 residues in the CDR3. The sequenced material came from blood. This chain uses TRBV6-5 with TRBJ1-2; tentative D call: TRBD1 (6 bases). The TCR comes from a man aged 55-75 years in good health. The CDR3 loop is CASRGSQGYYGYTF. The CDR3 DNA reads TGTGCCAGCAGGGGCTCCCAGGGGTACTATGGCTACACCTTC.